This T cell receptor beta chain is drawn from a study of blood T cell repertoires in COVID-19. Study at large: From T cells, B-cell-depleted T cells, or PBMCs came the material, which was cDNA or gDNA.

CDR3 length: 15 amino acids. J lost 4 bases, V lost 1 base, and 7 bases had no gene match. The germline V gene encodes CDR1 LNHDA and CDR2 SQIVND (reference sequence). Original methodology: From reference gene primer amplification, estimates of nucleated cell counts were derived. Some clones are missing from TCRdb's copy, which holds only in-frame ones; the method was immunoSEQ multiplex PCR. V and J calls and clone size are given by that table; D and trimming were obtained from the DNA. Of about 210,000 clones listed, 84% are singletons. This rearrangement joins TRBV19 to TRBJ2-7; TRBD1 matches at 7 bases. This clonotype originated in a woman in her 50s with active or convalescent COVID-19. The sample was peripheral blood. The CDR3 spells CASSIGLTGRYEQYF. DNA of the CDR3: TGTGCCAGTAGTATAGGCTTGACAGGGCGATACGAGCAGTACTTC.